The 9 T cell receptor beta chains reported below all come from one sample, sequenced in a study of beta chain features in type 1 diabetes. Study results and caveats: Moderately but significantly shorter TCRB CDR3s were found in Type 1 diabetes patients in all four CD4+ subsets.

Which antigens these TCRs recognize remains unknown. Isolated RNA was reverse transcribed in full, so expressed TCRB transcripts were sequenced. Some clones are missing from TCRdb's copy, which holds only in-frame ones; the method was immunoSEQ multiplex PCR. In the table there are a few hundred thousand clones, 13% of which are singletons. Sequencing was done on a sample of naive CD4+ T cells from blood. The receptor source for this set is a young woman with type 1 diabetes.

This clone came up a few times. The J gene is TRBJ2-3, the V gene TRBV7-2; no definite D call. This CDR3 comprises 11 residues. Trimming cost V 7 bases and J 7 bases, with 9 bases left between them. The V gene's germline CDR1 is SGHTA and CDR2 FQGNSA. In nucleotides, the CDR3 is TGTGCCAGCACCCCAACTAATACGCAGTATTTT. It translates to CASTPTNTQYF.

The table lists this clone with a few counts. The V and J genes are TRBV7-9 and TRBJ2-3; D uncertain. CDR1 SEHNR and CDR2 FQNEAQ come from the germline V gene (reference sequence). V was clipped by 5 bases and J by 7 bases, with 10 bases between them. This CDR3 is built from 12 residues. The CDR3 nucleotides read TGTGCCAGCAGCCCCCCGGAGAATACGCAGTATTTT. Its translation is CASSPPENTQYF.

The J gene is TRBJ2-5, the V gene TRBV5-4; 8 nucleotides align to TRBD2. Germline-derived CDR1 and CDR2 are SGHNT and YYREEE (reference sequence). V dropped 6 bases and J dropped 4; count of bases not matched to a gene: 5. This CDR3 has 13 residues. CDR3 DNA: TGTGCCAGCAAGGGGCTAGCGGGAGAGACCCAGTACTTC. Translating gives CASKGLAGETQYF.

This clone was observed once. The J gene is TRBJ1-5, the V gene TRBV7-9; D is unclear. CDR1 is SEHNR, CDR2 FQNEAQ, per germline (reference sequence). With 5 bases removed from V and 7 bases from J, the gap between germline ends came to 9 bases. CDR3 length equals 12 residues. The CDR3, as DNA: TGTGCCAGCAGCGACTTCGAACAGCCCCAGCATTTT. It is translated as CASSDFEQPQHF. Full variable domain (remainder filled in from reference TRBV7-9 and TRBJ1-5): DTGVSQNPRHKITKRGQNVTFRCDPISEHNRLYWYRQTLGQGPEFLTYFQNEAQLEKSRLLSDRFSAERPKGSFSTLEIQRTEQGDSAMYLCASSDFEQPQHFGDGTRLSIL.

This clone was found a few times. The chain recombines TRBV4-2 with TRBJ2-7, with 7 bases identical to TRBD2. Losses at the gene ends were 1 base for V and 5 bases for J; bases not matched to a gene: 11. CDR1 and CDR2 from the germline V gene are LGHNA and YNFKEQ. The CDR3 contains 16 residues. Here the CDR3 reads CASSQGGRSSAHEQYF. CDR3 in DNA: TGTGCCAGCAGCCAAGGCGGGAGAAGTTCGGCCCACGAGCAGTACTTC.

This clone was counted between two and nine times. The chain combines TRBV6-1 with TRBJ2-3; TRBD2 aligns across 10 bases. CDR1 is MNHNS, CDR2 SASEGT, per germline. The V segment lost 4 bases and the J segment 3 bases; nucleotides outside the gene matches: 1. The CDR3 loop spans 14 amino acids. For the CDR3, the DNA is TGTGCCAGCAGTGTAGCGGGAGGTACAGATACGCAGTATTTT. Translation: CASSVAGGTDTQYF.

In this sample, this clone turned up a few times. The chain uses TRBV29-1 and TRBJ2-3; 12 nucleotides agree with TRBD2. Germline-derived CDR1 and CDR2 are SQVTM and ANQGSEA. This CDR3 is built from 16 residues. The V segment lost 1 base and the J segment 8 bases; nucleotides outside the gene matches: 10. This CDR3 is CSVEGPSGRAEGTQYF. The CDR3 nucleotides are TGCAGCGTTGAAGGGCCTAGCGGGAGGGCCGAGGGTACGCAGTATTTT.

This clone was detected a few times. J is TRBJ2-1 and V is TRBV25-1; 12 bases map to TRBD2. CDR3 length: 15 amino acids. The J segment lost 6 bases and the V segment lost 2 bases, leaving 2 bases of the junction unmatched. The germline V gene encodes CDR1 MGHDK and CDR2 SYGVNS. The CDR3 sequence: CASSEAGLAGNEQFF. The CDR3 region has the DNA TGTGCCAGCAGTGAAGCGGGACTAGCGGGCAATGAGCAGTTCTTC.

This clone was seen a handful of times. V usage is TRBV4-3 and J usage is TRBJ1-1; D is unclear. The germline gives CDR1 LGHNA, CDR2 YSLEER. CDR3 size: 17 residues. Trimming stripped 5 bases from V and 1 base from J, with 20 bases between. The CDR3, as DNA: TGCGCCAGCAGCACCTCTAGGAGTCGAACGGGGAACACTGAAGCTTTCTTT. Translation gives CASSTSRSRTGNTEAFF.